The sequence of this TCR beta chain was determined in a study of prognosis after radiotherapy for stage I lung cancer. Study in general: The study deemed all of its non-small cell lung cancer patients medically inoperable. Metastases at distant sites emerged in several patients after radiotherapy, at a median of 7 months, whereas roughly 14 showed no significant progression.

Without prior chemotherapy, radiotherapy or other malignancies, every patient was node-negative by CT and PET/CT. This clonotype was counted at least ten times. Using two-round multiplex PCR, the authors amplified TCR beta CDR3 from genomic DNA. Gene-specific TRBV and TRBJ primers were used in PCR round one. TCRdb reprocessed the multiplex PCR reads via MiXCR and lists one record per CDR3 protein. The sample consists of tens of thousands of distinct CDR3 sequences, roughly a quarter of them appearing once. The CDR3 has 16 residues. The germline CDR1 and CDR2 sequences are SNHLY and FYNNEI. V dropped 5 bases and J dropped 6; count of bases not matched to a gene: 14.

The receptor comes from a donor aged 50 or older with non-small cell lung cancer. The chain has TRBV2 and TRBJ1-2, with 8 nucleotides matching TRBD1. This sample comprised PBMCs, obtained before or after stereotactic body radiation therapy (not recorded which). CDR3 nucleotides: TGTGCCAGCAGTAAAATCCGCCAGGGGGCGGTGGATGGCTACACCTTC. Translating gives CASSKIRQGAVDGYTF.